This T cell receptor beta chain was obtained from a study of blood T cell repertoires in COVID-19. Germline V gives CDR1 SGDLS, CDR2 YYNGEE. Between the trimmed V and J ends, which lost 3 bases and 9 bases, there was a span of 13 bases. This CDR3 comprises 13 residues. Method: immunoSEQ multiplex PCR; TCRdb's copy keeps in-frame clones and lacks some. This sample has under 300,000 clones, with roughly 84% found just once. The source of this sequence is a woman aged 50 to 65 who had been exposed to COVID-19. Sample: PBMCs or T cells enriched from blood (not recorded which). The rearrangement uses TRBV9 and TRBJ2-1, with a weak D call TRBD2 (7 bases). The CDR3 nucleotides are TGTGCCAGCAGCGAAGGGGGGGGCGGTGAGCAGTTCTTC. It specifies CASSEGGGGEQFF.